Presented here are 17 T cell receptor beta chains from one specimen sequenced in a study of blood T cells in healthy people across ages. The use of a sample-barcoded 5' primer and a J-beta primer mix characterized a second PCR of about 7 to 12 cycles. TCRdb re-called the 5' RACE reads with MiXCR, one entry per CDR3 protein. The data contain fewer than 900,000 distinct CDR3 sequences, under 40% of them seen just once; the ten biggest clones take up 10% to 15%. The specimen was blood. The receptors come from a man aged 18 to 30 in good health.

The rearrangement joins TRBV9 to TRBJ2-1; TRBD1 might be the D (5 bases). The CDR3 runs to 14 residues. The ends were cut back, 0 bases at V and 10 bases at J, with 14 bases in the middle. Germline CDR1 is SGDLS and CDR2 is YYNGEE. The CDR3, as DNA: TGTGCCAGCAGCGTAGGTCAGGGCACCTACGAGCAGTTCTTC. Translated, it gives CASSVGQGTYEQFF.

The chain uses TRBV14 and TRBJ2-1; D not resolved. The CDR3 runs to 12 residues. Germline values: CDR1 SGHDN, CDR2 FVKESK. Trimming stripped 1 base from V and 12 bases from J, with 10 bases between. The CDR3: CASSQVAHGQFF. DNA of the CDR3: TGTGCCAGCAGCCAAGTCGCCCATGGGCAGTTCTTC.

The chain joins TRBV12-3 or TRBV12-4 to TRBJ2-5; 10 positions agree with TRBD2. The CDR3 is 14 residues long. The ends lost 6 bases at V and 4 bases at J; junction bases unmatched: 5. CDR3 in DNA: TGTGCCAGCAGAGCTAGCGGGGGCCCAGAGACCCAGTACTTC. It translates to CASRASGGPETQYF.

This chain uses TRBV29-1 with TRBJ2-5; perhaps TRBD2 as D (6 bases). Germline-derived CDR1 and CDR2 are SQVTM and ANQGSEA. With 4 bases removed from V and 2 bases from J, the gap between germline ends came to 17 bases. This CDR3 contains 15 residues. This CDR3 reads CSVAPGTAAQETQYF. The CDR3 DNA sequence: TGCAGCGTTGCCCCCGGGACTGCGGCACAAGAGACCCAGTACTTC.

The rearrangement links TRBV27 to TRBJ1-2; 8 bases are shared with TRBD1. Germline CDR1 MNHEY, CDR2 SMNVEV (reference sequence). The CDR3 has 13 residues. With V trimmed by 6 bases and J by 7 bases, 7 bases remained unmatched. The CDR3 coding sequence is TGTGCCAGCAGCCCAGGGGGCATTTGTGGCTACACCTTC. As protein: CASSPGGICGYTF.

The chain carries TRBV4-1 and TRBJ1-1; D gene ambiguous. Trimming pared 5 bases from V and 2 bases from J, leaving 15 bases between. Germline loops: CDR1 MGHRA, CDR2 YSYEKL. This CDR3 is 15 amino acids long. CDR3 in amino acids: CASSATGSLNTEAFF. Written as DNA, the CDR3 is TGCGCCAGCAGCGCCACGGGCTCTTTAAACACTGAAGCTTTCTTT.

This clonotype came up a few times. This sequence joins TRBV7-9 and TRBJ1-2, with 10 bases matching TRBD1. J lost 7 bases, V lost 7 bases, and 6 bases had no gene match. The CDR3 runs to 13 residues. The germline V gene has CDR1 SEHNR and CDR2 FQNEAQ (reference sequence). CDR3 loop: CASNNGTGAGYTF. DNA of the CDR3: TGTGCCAGCAACAACGGGACAGGGGCTGGCTACACCTTC.

The gene calls are TRBV20-1 and TRBJ2-7; D unresolved. Trimming removed 6 bases from V and 0 bases from J, with 12 bases in between. The CDR3 contains 13 residues. Germline CDR1 reads DFQATT; CDR2 reads SNEGSKA (reference sequence). CDR3 loop: CSASGPPSYEQYF. CDR3 DNA: TGCAGTGCAAGTGGACCTCCCTCCTACGAGCAGTACTTC.

This chain links TRBV7-9 with TRBJ1-1, with 9 bases matching TRBD1. Losses at the gene ends were 4 bases for V and 1 base for J; bases not matched to a gene: 7. The CDR3 has 16 residues. The germline V gene encodes CDR1 SEHNR and CDR2 FQNEAQ (reference sequence). The CDR3 region is CASSSGGQGRNTEAFF. The CDR3 coding sequence is TGTGCCAGCAGCTCGGGGGGACAGGGCAGGAACACTGAAGCTTTCTTT.

This clonotype was counted only a few times. J is TRBJ2-7 and V is TRBV20-1, with D hard to call. The V gene lost 4 bases and the J gene lost 0 bases, with 10 bases spanning the gap. Germline CDR1 is DFQATT and CDR2 is SNEGSKA (reference sequence). This CDR3 has 13 residues. CDR3 sequence (DNA): TGCAGTGCTATAGAAAGATCCTCCTACGAGCAGTACTTC. It codes for CSAIERSSYEQYF.

The rearrangement uses TRBV20-1 and TRBJ2-1; maybe TRBD2 (6 bases). The length of the CDR3 is 14 residues. Germline V gene sequence: CDR1 DFQATT, CDR2 SNEGSKA (reference sequence). V gave up 6 bases and J gave up 0 bases, with 12 bases separating them. CDR3 in DNA: TGCAGTGCCGGGACTGCTAGCTCCTACAATGAGCAGTTCTTC. This encodes CSAGTASSYNEQFF.

This clonotype was seen only a few times. The J gene is TRBJ1-4, the V gene TRBV25-1, with 8 bases that match TRBD1. CDR1 is MGHDK and CDR2 is SYGVNS in the germline V gene. The CDR3 length is 17 residues. The V segment lost 2 bases and the J segment 6 bases; nucleotides outside the gene matches: 11. The CDR3 protein is CASSEGQGFGRDEKLFF. CDR3 nucleotides: TGTGCCAGCAGTGAAGGACAGGGTTTCGGTCGGGATGAAAAACTGTTTTTT.

There are a few counts of this clonotype. This rearrangement joins TRBV7-9 to TRBJ2-1; no definite D call. Trimming left V 6 bases short and J 8 bases short, with 14 bases between. The CDR3 extends over 13 amino acids. Germline CDR1 SEHNR, CDR2 FQNEAQ (reference sequence). CDR3 sequence reads: CASSLFRVHEQFF. CDR3 nucleotides: TGTGCCAGCAGTTTATTTAGGGTTCATGAGCAGTTCTTC.

The chain couples TRBV27 to TRBJ2-5, with TRBD1 matching over 7 bases. This CDR3 is built from 14 residues. Germline V lookup: CDR1 MNHEY, CDR2 SMNVEV (reference sequence). Here the CDR3 reads CPLRGPTDTLREYF. The CDR3 nucleotides read TGTCCACTTAGGGGGCCTACCGATACTCTACGTGAGTACTTC.

J is TRBJ2-3 and V is TRBV2; TRBD1 is a possible D gene (5 bases). This CDR3 spans 13 amino acids. Trimming removed 6 bases from V and 4 bases from J, with 11 bases in between. CDR1 SNHLY and CDR2 FYNNEI come from the germline V gene. The CDR3 bases are TGTGCCAGCAGAATAGACAGTCCAGATACGCAGTATTTT. This sequence encodes CASRIDSPDTQYF.

This clonotype was counted only a few times. The chain is built from TRBV5-6 and TRBJ2-7, with TRBD2 identical over 7 bases. With V trimmed by 3 bases and J by 3 bases, 9 bases remained unmatched. The CDR3 has 15 amino acids. Germline CDR1 is SGHDT and CDR2 is YYEEEE. This CDR3 reads CASSWGAGPIYEQYF. DNA of the CDR3: TGTGCCAGCAGCTGGGGAGCGGGACCGATCTACGAGCAGTACTTC.

This clonotype appeared a few times. The chain joins TRBV10-3 to TRBJ1-1; no clear D. The V gene lost 5 bases and the J gene lost 7 bases, with 14 bases spanning the gap. The germline V gene encodes CDR1 ENHRY and CDR2 SYGVKD. The CDR3 runs 13 residues. This CDR3 is CAISLNGADEAFF. CDR3 DNA: TGTGCCATCAGTTTGAACGGAGCTGATGAAGCTTTCTTT.